These 19 T cell receptor beta chains were all obtained from the same sample, sequenced in a study of cytomegalovirus exposure and HLA in healthy donors. PCR primers comprised 60 Vbeta and 13 Jbeta primers. Method: immunoSEQ multiplex PCR; TCRdb's copy keeps in-frame clones and lacks some. The sample has about 210,000 clones, approximately 86% seen once. Sequenced input: PBMCs. The receptors come from a boy between 2 and 10 years old in good health and CMV-seronegative.

This chain links TRBV29-1 with TRBJ1-1; TRBD1 agrees at 8 bases. Looked up from germline, CDR1 is SQVTM and CDR2 is ANQGSEA. Trimming at V came to 8 bases and at J to 3 bases, leaving 8 bases not matched to a gene. There are 13 residues in the CDR3. The CDR3 DNA sequence: TGCAGCCTAAAGACAGGGGAGGACACTGAAGCTTTCTTT. Protein: CSLKTGEDTEAFF.

The rearrangement links TRBV28 to TRBJ1-1; possibly TRBD1 for D (5 bases). The germline CDR1 and CDR2 sequences are MDHEN and SYDVKM. The CDR3 has 16 residues. The V end lost 3 bases, the J end lost 1 base, and 15 bases lay between the germline ends. CDR3 amino acids: CASSFLRGRGNTEAFF. CDR3 nucleotides: TGTGCCAGCAGTTTTTTAAGGGGCAGAGGGAACACTGAAGCTTTCTTT.

The chain uses TRBV7-6 and TRBJ1-6; D not certain. The CDR3 runs to 13 residues. Germline CDR1 and CDR2: SGHVS and FNYEAQ. V lost 5 bases, J lost 7 bases, and 9 bases lay in between. The CDR3, as DNA: TGTGCCAGCAGCCCGAGGAACAATTCACCCCTCCACTTT. Translating it yields CASSPRNNSPLHF.

The chain carries TRBV2 and TRBJ2-1, with TRBD1 as a possible D gene (6 bases). The CDR3 is 13 residues long. V was shortened by 7 bases and J by 8 bases, with 15 bases between the two germline ends. CDR1 is SNHLY and CDR2 is FYNNEI in the germline V gene. The DNA of the CDR3 is TGTGCCAGCATTACAGGGATAAAGGATGAGCAGTTCTTC. Its translation is CASITGIKDEQFF. The variable domain in full, with the rest retrieved from reference TRBV2 and TRBJ2-1, is EPEVTQTPSHQVTQMGQEVILRCVPISNHLYFYWYRQILGQKVEFLVSFYNNEISEKSEIFDDQFSVERPDGSNFTLKIRSTKLEDSAMYFCASITGIKDEQFFGPGTRLTVL.

The rearrangement links TRBV7-3 to TRBJ2-1; a weak D match, TRBD1 (5 bases). The CDR3 totals 15 residues. The germline gives CDR1 SGHTA, CDR2 FQGTGA. Trimming pared 3 bases from V and 2 bases from J, leaving 11 bases between. CDR3 region: CASSFTQGTYNEQFF. For the CDR3, the DNA is TGTGCCAGCAGCTTTACGCAGGGCACCTACAATGAGCAGTTCTTC.

This rearrangement joins TRBV29-1 to TRBJ2-1; 10 bases line up with TRBD1. With V trimmed by 4 bases and J by 5 bases, 5 bases remained unmatched. Germline-derived CDR1 and CDR2 are SQVTM and ANQGSEA. This CDR3 is 14 amino acids long. CDR3 in amino acids: CSVAWTGGNNEQFF. Written as DNA, the CDR3 is TGCAGCGTTGCCTGGACAGGGGGGAACAATGAGCAGTTCTTC.

This clone appeared a single time. The rearrangement links TRBV7-9 to TRBJ1-4; no clear D gene. The CDR3 length is 13 residues. V dropped 6 bases and J dropped 7 bases, with 12 bases sitting between them. From germline, CDR1 is SEHNR and CDR2 FQNEAQ (reference sequence). The CDR3 sequence is CASSQDGGEKLFF. CDR3 in DNA: TGTGCCAGCAGTCAAGACGGCGGTGAAAAACTGTTTTTT.

The CDR3 DNA reads as TGTGCCAGCAGTTCAAACAGCTACAATGAGCAGTTCTTC. Translated: CASSSNSYNEQFF. This sequence joins TRBV27 and TRBJ2-1; D is uncertain. Between the trimmed V and J ends, which lost 4 bases and 3 bases, there was a span of 7 bases. The CDR3 is made up of 13 amino acids. Per germline, CDR1 MNHEY and CDR2 SMNVEV (reference sequence).

The chain joins TRBV9 to TRBJ2-7; the D gene is possibly TRBD1 (5 bases). Germline values: CDR1 SGDLS, CDR2 YYNGEE. Deletions cut 0 bases from V and 5 bases from J, with 24 bases between. The CDR3 loop spans 18 amino acids. CDR3 nucleotide sequence: TGTGCCAGCAGCGTAGGCGCGTTAAGGGGTAGAGCTGACCACGAGCAGTACTTC. Protein product: CASSVGALRGRADHEQYF.

In the case of this clone: The junction differs from germline at one of its ends, possibly a read error. The V call is TRBV6-1, the J call TRBJ1-2, with 11 bases fitting TRBD1. CDR1 and CDR2 (germline): MNHNS, SASEGT. The CDR3 has 12 amino acids. The CDR3 region has the DNA TGTGCCAGCAGTGAAAGGGGGGGGACAGGGGGCTTC. Its protein is CASSERGGTGGF.

This chain joins TRBV6-5 and TRBJ2-5; TRBD1 aligns across 9 bases. V trimming: 6 bases; J trimming: 5 bases; junction bases outside the gene matches: 10. This CDR3 has 15 amino acids. The germline gives CDR1 MNHEY, CDR2 SVGAGI. CDR3 DNA sequence: TGTGCCAGCAGACTAACAGGGGGCGGAGGCGAGACCCAGTACTTC. It encodes CASRLTGGGGETQYF.

The V call is TRBV28, the J call TRBJ2-7, with 9 bases identical to TRBD1. CDR1 is MDHEN and CDR2 is SYDVKM in the germline V gene. This CDR3 is 17 amino acids long. The junction had 14 bases not matched to a gene; V was cut back by 5 bases and J by 3 bases. CDR3 bases: TGTGCCAGCAGTCCGGACACAGGGGGCGCGGGCCGCTACGAGCAGTACTTC. Protein sequence: CASSPDTGGAGRYEQYF.

This clone was counted only a few times. CDR3 sequence (DNA): TGTGCCAGCACTCAGACAGGTCTTTCTGGAAACACCATATATTTT. This encodes CASTQTGLSGNTIYF. This sequence joins TRBV6-6 and TRBJ1-3, with TRBD1 as a possible D gene (6 bases). Trimming took off 7 bases at V and 1 base at J, with 14 bases between the two ends. Germline V lookup: CDR1 MNHNY, CDR2 SVGAGI (reference sequence). This CDR3 is built from 15 residues.

The chain couples TRBV19 to TRBJ2-2; 12 bases agree with TRBD2. The germline CDR1 and CDR2 sequences are LNHDA and SQIVND (reference sequence). This CDR3 is built from 16 residues. V lost 6 bases to trimming and J lost 2 bases; unmatched junction nucleotides: 4. The DNA of the CDR3 is TGTGCCAGTAGCTTACTAGCGGGGGGCAACACCGGGGAGCTGTTTTTT. Translated, it gives CASSLLAGGNTGELFF.

This clone was seen only once. The chain joins TRBV28 to TRBJ2-7, with D possibly matching TRBD1 (7 bases). V was clipped by 6 bases and J by 2 bases, with 17 bases between them. The V gene's germline CDR1 is MDHEN and CDR2 SYDVKM. The CDR3 has 15 residues. The CDR3 here is CASRATDREAYEQYF. Written as DNA, the CDR3 is TGTGCCAGCAGGGCGACAGACAGGGAGGCCTACGAGCAGTACTTC. Full variable domain (missing parts from reference TRBV28 and TRBJ2-7): DVKVTQSSRYLVKRTGEKVFLECVQDMDHENMFWYRQDPGLGLRLIYFSYDVKMKEKGDIPEGYSVSREKKERFSLILESASTNQTSMYLCASRATDREAYEQYFGPGTRLTVT.

CDR3 in DNA: TGTGCCAGCAGCTTCGGACTAGCGGGGACCGAGCAGTACTTC. This translates into CASSFGLAGTEQYF. The chain employs TRBV13 and TRBJ2-5; 12 bases line up with TRBD2. TRBJ2-7 explains the end of the DNA better; the J call may be wrong. The CDR3 loop spans 14 amino acids. Per germline, CDR1 PRHDT and CDR2 FYEKMQ (reference sequence).

The rearrangement links TRBV19 to TRBJ1-2; TRBD1 aligns across 7 bases. The germline gives CDR1 LNHDA, CDR2 SQIVND (reference sequence). V shed 7 bases, J shed 9 bases, and the junction held 20 bases outside the gene matches. The CDR3 runs 16 residues. The CDR3 DNA sequence: TGTGCCAGTACCACCTCCCCCAGGACAGGACTATTTCGCTACACCTTC. Protein sequence: CASTTSPRTGLFRYTF.

The V call is TRBV10-3, the J call TRBJ2-3; 9 nucleotides line up with TRBD2. Germline CDR1 ENHRY, CDR2 SYGVKD. The CDR3 totals 15 residues. V was pared by 9 bases and J by 5 bases, with 12 bases of the junction left unmatched. The CDR3 coding sequence is TGTGCCATTAGGACTAGCGTCGGGTTGGGAGATACGCAGTATTTT. Its protein is CAIRTSVGLGDTQYF.

This rearrangement joins TRBV27 to TRBJ2-3; D not certain. The CDR3 loop spans 16 amino acids. The V and J ends lost 5 bases and 0 bases respectively, with 15 bases between them. Germline CDR1 is MNHEY and CDR2 is SMNVEV (reference sequence). As DNA, the CDR3 is TGTGCCAGCAGTCTACAGCTAAGAGCTAGCACAGATACGCAGTATTTT. This translates into CASSLQLRASTDTQYF.